This entry lists 15 T cell receptor beta chains sequenced from one sample in a study of T cell changes during pregnancy in multiple sclerosis. This table comes from immunoSEQ multiplex PCR, and its TCRdb copy is limited to in-frame clones, with some not included. The sample lists around 26,000 clones; around 90% were seen once. The specimen comprised CD4+ T cells from peripheral blood mononuclear cells, sampled in the first trimester of pregnancy. These TCRs come from a female donor in good health, enrolled as a control in a pregnancy study.

The V gene is TRBV6-1, the J gene TRBJ1-4; 11 bases are a match to TRBD1. This CDR3 is built from 14 residues. V dropped 4 bases and J dropped 14; count of bases not matched to a gene: 9. Germline V CDR1 and CDR2: MNHNS, SASEGT. The DNA of the CDR3 is TGTGCCAGCAGTGGTAGGACAGGGGGCGCTCGGCTGTTTTTT. Protein product: CASSGRTGGARLFF.

DNA for the CDR3: TGCGCCAGCAGCCAAGACATGAGCAATCAGCCCCAGCATTTT. Encoded protein: CASSQDMSNQPQHF. This rearrangement joins TRBV4-1 to TRBJ1-5, with D unresolved. Germline CDR1 MGHRA, CDR2 YSYEKL. V lost 0 bases and J lost 1, with 4 bases in between. There are 14 residues in the CDR3.

The J gene is TRBJ2-3, the V gene TRBV5-8; tentatively, D is TRBD2 (6 bases). V was trimmed by 1 base and J by 5 bases, leaving 14 bases between them. Germline CDR1 reads SGHTS; CDR2 reads YDEGEE. The CDR3 length is 15 residues. For the CDR3, the DNA is TGTGCCAGCAGCTTGTCGGCTAGCGAGGGAGATACGCAGTATTTT. The encoded protein is CASSLSASEGDTQYF.

The chain recombines TRBV14 with TRBJ1-2; D gene unclear. The CDR3 loop spans 13 amino acids. Per germline, CDR1 SGHDN and CDR2 FVKESK. V dropped 0 bases and J dropped 4 bases, with 6 bases sitting between them. CDR3: CASSQDYSYGYTF. The CDR3 DNA reads TGTGCCAGCAGCCAAGATTATAGCTATGGCTACACCTTC.

The chain employs TRBV5-1 and TRBJ1-2; D remains ambiguous. The CDR3 is made up of 12 amino acids. The V gene's germline CDR1 is SGHRS and CDR2 YFSETQ. Trimming took 4 bases from V and 2 from J, leaving 6 bases between them. CDR3 amino acids: CASSTNNYGYTF. The CDR3 DNA follows: TGCGCCAGCAGCACTAACAACTATGGCTACACCTTC.

The chain is built from TRBV19 and TRBJ2-2; TRBD1 matches at 9 bases. CDR3 length: 15 residues. Trimming cost V 6 bases and J 2 bases; bases outside gene matches: 4. CDR1 and CDR2 (germline): LNHDA, SQIVND (reference sequence). In DNA, the CDR3 is TGTGCCAGTAGCAGGACAGGGGACAACACCGGGGAGCTGTTTTTT. Amino acids: CASSRTGDNTGELFF.

This clone was counted only a few times. V gene TRBV19 combines with J gene TRBJ1-5; D gene uncertain. CDR1 and CDR2 (germline): LNHDA, SQIVND (reference sequence). CDR3 size: 15 residues. The V end lost 3 bases, the J end lost 9 bases, and 18 bases lay between the germline ends. CDR3 sequence (DNA): TGTGCCAGTAGTATTCGGACTTCGACCGGGCGGCCCCAGCATTTT. Protein: CASSIRTSTGRPQHF.

The chain joins TRBV6-1 to TRBJ1-6, with D unclear. The CDR3 spans 16 residues. Trimming removed 3 bases from V and 7 bases from J, with 16 bases in between. Germline CDR1 is MNHNS and CDR2 is SASEGT. CDR3 in DNA: TGTGCCAGCAGTGAGTATCCCACAGAAGCAAATTCACCCCTCCACTTT. Protein product: CASSEYPTEANSPLHF.

The V call is TRBV19, the J call TRBJ2-7, with TRBD1 matching 9 bases. This CDR3 spans 13 amino acids. Germline CDR1 reads LNHDA; CDR2 reads SQIVND (reference sequence). V shed 5 bases, J shed 9 bases, and the junction held 8 bases outside the gene matches. The CDR3 region has the DNA TGTGCCAGTAGTGACCGGGACAGGGCTGTGCAGTACTTC. This gives the protein CASSDRDRAVQYF.

This chain joins TRBV19 and TRBJ1-2; tentatively, D is TRBD1 (6 bases). CDR3 length: 12 amino acids. Trimming removed 4 bases at V and 5 bases at J, with 8 bases between. Germline V gene data show CDR1 as LNHDA and CDR2 as SQIVND (reference sequence). CDR3 region: CASSSTGYGYTF. CDR3 in DNA: TGTGCCAGTAGTAGCACAGGGTATGGCTACACCTTC.

The chain combines TRBV9 with TRBJ2-5; D is uncertain. The ends were cut back, 4 bases at V and 2 bases at J, with 12 bases in the middle. This CDR3 has 14 residues. Germline values: CDR1 SGDLS, CDR2 YYNGEE. The CDR3 region is CASSPRSAQETQYF. Written as DNA, the CDR3 is TGTGCCAGCAGCCCCCGGTCTGCTCAAGAGACCCAGTACTTC.

V is TRBV13 and J is TRBJ1-6; TRBD1 might be the D (6 bases). CDR1 and CDR2 (germline): PRHDT, FYEKMQ (reference sequence). The CDR3 contains 19 residues. The germline V and J ends were trimmed by 1 base and 6 bases, with 22 bases remaining between them. The CDR3 protein is CASSLVLPGGLRGNSPLHF. CDR3 nucleotides: TGTGCCAGCAGCTTAGTCTTACCCGGGGGGCTAAGAGGTAATTCACCCCTCCACTTT.

This chain uses TRBV10-2 with TRBJ2-1; weak D call: TRBD2 (6 bases). This CDR3 comprises 14 residues. Germline V gene data show CDR1 as WSHSY and CDR2 as SAAADI. V lost 5 bases, J lost 6 bases, and 14 bases lay in between. CDR3 region: CASSRWEEINEQFF. In DNA form, the CDR3 reads TGCGCCAGCAGTCGCTGGGAGGAGATCAATGAGCAGTTCTTC.

The rearrangement links TRBV19 to TRBJ2-2, with 10 bases that match TRBD2. The CDR3 runs 16 residues. CDR1 and CDR2 from the germline V gene are LNHDA and SQIVND (reference sequence). With V trimmed by 6 bases and J by 1 base, 5 bases remained unmatched. In DNA, the CDR3 is TGTGCCAGTAGGATTATAGCGGGGGGGAACACCGGGGAGCTGTTTTTT. It translates to CASRIIAGGNTGELFF.

The chain combines TRBV29-1 with TRBJ2-5; D call uncertain. This CDR3 is 13 amino acids long. Germline V CDR1 and CDR2: SQVTM, ANQGSEA. V was pared by 7 bases and J by 3 bases, with 15 bases between. The chain's CDR3 is CSGVGQAKETQYF. DNA for the CDR3: TGCAGCGGAGTGGGCCAGGCCAAAGAGACCCAGTACTTC.